This TCR beta chain was recorded in a study of shared clonotypes between healthy human individuals. The study's findings and limits: Memory subsets generally showed lower estimated richness than naive subsets.

The CDR3 is 14 amino acids. Germline CDR1 is SQVTM and CDR2 is ANQGSEA. The V gene end was trimmed by 3 bases and the J gene end by 6 bases; junction bases not matched to a gene: 8. In the CD4+ fraction, cells were divided into CD45RA+ naive and CD45RA-negative memory subsets. Worth noting for this clone: Its target is unknown.

The method was immunoSEQ multiplex PCR; TCRdb's version includes in-frame clones alone and lacks a portion of them. Of 1.4 million to 1.5 million clones in the sample, 96% were seen once. Source material: naive CD4+ T cells sorted from blood. Described subset: CD45RA+ positively selected. This clonotype was sampled from a young man in good health. The chain employs TRBV29-1 and TRBJ2-7; 10 bases line up with TRBD2. CDR3 nucleotides: TGCAGCGTTGACCTAGCGGGAGTATCATCCGAGCAGTACTTC. This gives the protein CSVDLAGVSSEQYF.